The rows below give T cell receptor beta chains drawn from one sample of a study of blood T cell repertoires in COVID-19. The repertoire was sequenced with immunoSEQ multiplex PCR; TCRdb's copy has only in-frame clones and lacks some. The sample records 250,000 or so clones, 88% being singletons. Sample: PBMCs or T cells enriched from blood (not recorded which). These TCRs come from a woman in her thirties or forties who had been exposed to COVID-19. The CDR3 runs from the conserved cysteine through the conserved F or W. D genes are given only for firm matches. Where a row states a size, it is once, few, many or the class of an expanded clone; other rows omit it.

TRBJ1-1 TRBD1 TRBV4-3 - CASSQDGTGSSQAFF TGCGCCAGCAGCCAGGACGGGACAGGGAGTAGCCAAGCTTTCTTT
TRBJ2-7 - TRBV11-2 few CASSLEQLSSYEQYF TGTGCCAGCAGCTTAGAACAGCTATCCTCCTACGAGCAGTACTTC
TRBJ1-2 TRBD1 TRBV4-2 - CASSTRSGQPFQYGYTF TGTGCCAGCAGCACCCGCTCGGGACAGCCTTTTCAGTATGGCTACACCTTC
TRBJ1-6 TRBD1 TRBV27 - CASSSPQTGGDQPLHF TGTGCCAGCAGTTCCCCCCAGACAGGGGGGGATCAACCCCTCCACTTT
TRBJ2-3 - TRBV7-6 few CASSPRQRQDTQYF TGTGCCAGCAGCCCCCGGCAGCGCCAGGATACGCAGTATTTT
TRBJ2-3 - TRBV15 - CATSRDSSVSLHDSNTDTQYF TGTGCCACCAGCAGGGACTCTAGCGTCTCCCTCCACGACTCAAACACAGATACGCAGTATTTT
TRBJ2-1 TRBD2 TRBV6-2/TRBV6-3 - CASSYSSGTSEPNSYNEQFF TGTGCCAGCAGTTACTCGTCTGGGACTAGCGAGCCCAACTCCTACAATGAGCAGTTCTTC
TRBJ2-7 TRBD1 TRBV11-2 - CASNDRGRRNEQYF TGTGCCAGCAATGACAGGGGGCGAAGGAACGAGCAGTACTTC
TRBJ1-1 - TRBV6-5 - CASRLGARTEAFF TGTGCCAGCAGGCTAGGGGCGAGGACTGAAGCTTTCTTT
TRBJ2-5 TRBD2 TRBV28 few CASSPSSGRQETQYF TGTGCCAGCAGTCCCTCTAGCGGGCGTCAAGAGACCCAGTACTTC
TRBJ2-1 TRBD2 TRBV10-3 - CAISESTSRSGNEQFF TGTGCCATCAGTGAGTCGACTAGCCGGAGCGGGAATGAGCAGTTCTTC
TRBJ2-1 - TRBV4-3 - CASSQDRGIYNEQFF TGCGCCAGCAGCCAAGATAGGGGAATCTACAATGAGCAGTTCTTC
TRBJ1-4 TRBD1 TRBV4-1 - CASSGTGGGEKLFF TGCGCCAGCAGCGGAACAGGGGGCGGCGAAAAACTGTTTTTT
TRBJ2-1 TRBD2 TRBV7-7 few CASSPGRLAGSYEQFF TGTGCTAGCAGCCCCGGTCGTCTAGCGGGATCGTATGAGCAGTTCTTC
TRBJ2-7 TRBD1 TRBV6-5 - CASSYPTGTGRYEQYF TGTGCCAGCAGTTATCCCACCGGGACAGGGCGCTACGAGCAGTACTTC
TRBJ2-5 TRBD2 TRBV28 - CASSSGTSGFYQETQYF TGTGCCAGCAGTTCCGGGACTAGCGGGTTCTACCAAGAGACCCAGTACTTC
TRBJ2-1 - TRBV5-4 few CASSLGSGASYNEQFF TGTGCCAGCAGTTTGGGATCAGGGGCCTCCTACAATGAGCAGTTCTTC
TRBJ1-1 TRBD1 TRBV18 once CASSPDRGASEAFF TGTGCCAGCTCACCTGACAGGGGAGCGAGTGAAGCTTTCTTT
TRBJ1-2 TRBD1 TRBV6-5 - CASSRTGDGYTF TGTGCCAGCAGCCGGACAGGGGATGGCTACACCTTC
TRBJ1-1 - TRBV9 - CASSDNRRSMNTEAFF TGTGCCAGCAGCGACAACAGGAGATCGATGAACACTGAAGCTTTCTTT
TRBJ1-1 TRBD1 TRBV29-1 - CSVQGAIGGAEAFF TGCAGCGTACAGGGGGCGATTGGTGGCGCTGAAGCTTTCTTT
TRBJ2-3 - TRBV19 - CASSGDPTDTQYF TGTGCCAGTAGCGGGGATCCCACAGATACGCAGTATTTT
TRBJ2-7 TRBD1 TRBV4-1 - CASSLRGTGDYEQYF TGCGCCAGCAGCCTCAGGGGGACAGGGGACTACGAGCAGTACTTC
TRBJ2-1 - TRBV3-1/TRBV3-2 - CASSQVGGRRNEQFF TGTGCCAGCAGCCAAGTTGGAGGGAGGAGGAATGAGCAGTTCTTC
TRBJ1-1 - TRBV21-1 once CASSGGVKVAEAFF TGTGCCAGCAGCGGAGGGGTAAAGGTCGCTGAAGCTTTCTTT
TRBJ2-3 TRBD2 TRBV10-1 - CASRGLLAVSTDTQYF TGCGCCAGCAGGGGGTTACTAGCGGTTAGCACAGATACGCAGTATTTT
TRBJ1-1 - TRBV12-3/TRBV12-4 - CASTVGLKAFF TGTGCCAGCACCGTAGGACTGAAGGCTTTCTTT
TRBJ2-5 - TRBV7-8 - CASLIGGSQETQYF TGTGCCAGCCTAATAGGGGGTTCCCAAGAGACCCAGTACTTC
TRBJ2-1 TRBD2 TRBV3-1/TRBV3-2 - CASSQDSDSRTSRPCSCEQFF TGTGCCAGCAGCCAAGATTCTGACTCTAGGACTAGCAGGCCGTGCTCGTGTGAGCAGTTCTTC
TRBJ2-2 TRBD1 TRBV5-6 - CASSRTGGISIGELFF TGTGCCAGCAGCAGGACAGGGGGTATTTCTATCGGGGAGCTGTTTTTT
TRBJ2-7 - TRBV3-1/TRBV3-2 - CASSQYSGRGLEQYF TGTGCCAGCAGCCAGTACTCCGGGAGAGGTCTCGAGCAGTACTTC
TRBJ2-6 TRBD1 TRBV6-1 - CASSKGGASGANVLTF TGTGCCAGCAGTAAAGGGGGCGCCTCTGGGGCCAACGTCCTGACTTTC
TRBJ2-2 - TRBV7-9 - CASSFGLTSNTGELFF TGTGCCAGCAGCTTCGGACTGACTTCAAACACCGGGGAGCTGTTTTTT
TRBJ2-7 - TRBV11-3 - CASSLGRGDYEQYF TGTGCCAGCAGCTTGGGCAGGGGTGACTACGAGCAGTACTTC
TRBJ2-7 - TRBV28 - CASSFRATAPREQYF TGTGCCAGCAGTTTTCGCGCGACAGCCCCTCGAGAGCAGTACTTC
TRBJ2-1 - TRBV7-5 few CVRSLRSGGGPHNEQFF TGTGTCAGAAGCTTACGGTCCGGCGGGGGGCCACACAATGAGCAGTTCTTC
TRBJ2-3 - TRBV7-3 - CASSFRGGTDTQYF TGTGCCAGCAGCTTTCGGGGAGGCACAGATACGCAGTATTTT
TRBJ1-6 - TRBV9 - CASSVERRGGSPLHF TGTGCCAGCAGCGTAGAAAGGAGAGGGGGTTCACCCCTCCACTTT
TRBJ1-6 - TRBV9 - CASSVGGGLGTHNSPLHF TGTGCCAGCAGCGTAGGAGGGGGTCTCGGGACCCATAATTCACCCCTCCACTTT
TRBJ2-7 TRBD1 TRBV5-1 - CASSFGQGDEQYF TGCGCCAGCAGCTTTGGACAGGGGGACGAGCAGTACTTC